This TCR beta chain was documented in a study of cytomegalovirus exposure and HLA in healthy donors. Study-wide results and caveats: A later analysis showed TCR association rates differing by HLA locus, peaking at DRB1 and lowest at HLA-C.

PCR primers comprised 60 Vbeta and 13 Jbeta primers. Produced via immunoSEQ multiplex PCR; TCRdb's table is partial and in-frame only. The repertoire holds roughly 160,000 clones, with less than 90% as singletons. Trimming removed 0 bases from V and 0 bases from J; junction bases left unmatched: 4. Germline-derived CDR1 and CDR2 are LGHNA and YNFKEQ. This CDR3 spans 17 amino acids. As concerns this clone: Its specificity is unknown.

The rearrangement links TRBV4-2 to TRBJ2-3; the match to TRBD2 covers 9 bases. Sequencing was carried out using PBMCs. The source of this sequence is a boy younger than 10 in good health and CMV-seronegative. This CDR3 reads CASSQEWAGGSTDTQYF. CDR3 DNA: TGTGCCAGCAGCCAAGAATGGGCGGGAGGGAGCACAGATACGCAGTATTTT.